This T cell receptor beta chain derives from a study of blood T cell repertoires in COVID-19. Study-wide background: Sites across the United States, Italy and Spain contributed samples from acute and convalescent COVID-19. In each case, the material was cDNA or gDNA derived from T cells, B-cell-depleted T cells, or PBMCs.

Clones were sequenced by immunoSEQ multiplex PCR, and TCRdb holds only the in-frame ones, with some missing. The table records approximately 300,000 clones, over 80% of them present only once. The CDR3 contains 18 residues. Germline-derived CDR1 and CDR2 are SGHTA and FQGNSA. V dropped 3 bases and J dropped 2; count of bases not matched to a gene: 16. Sequenced sample: peripheral blood. V usage is TRBV7-2 and J usage is TRBJ2-7; 7 nucleotides line up with TRBD2. This receptor was taken from a woman aged 45-65 years with active or convalescent COVID-19. This chain's CDR3 is CASSFGRRTSAGAYEQYF. The CDR3 coding sequence is TGTGCCAGCAGCTTCGGGCGCCGTACTAGCGCGGGGGCCTACGAGCAGTACTTC.